The 8 T cell receptor beta chains below come from one sample, sequenced in a study of CXCR3-negative and CXCR3-positive naive CD8 T cells. The authors made the TRB cDNA libraries by 5' RACE using UMI labels. Reprocessing the 5' RACE reads, TCRdb reports a single entry for every CDR3 protein and omits DNA. The sample's table shows 65,000 to 75,000 distinct CDR3 sequences. Material for sequencing was naive CXCR3- CD8+ T cells from blood. Subset: CD45RO-CCR7+CD27+CD95- naive CD8+ T cells lacking CXCR3 (TNR3-). The receptors come from a human donor in good health. Some clones in this sample may be carry-over from other donors' samples.

The gene calls are TRBV29-1 and TRBJ2-7; lacking DNA, the TRBD1 call made by TCRdb goes unchecked. The CDR3 sequence is 12 residues long. Germline assignment: CDR1 SQVTM and CDR2 ANQGSEA. The CDR3 is CSVRPTGYEQYF.

This chain connects TRBV7-9 to TRBJ2-7; no DNA is available, so the TRBD1 call from TCRdb remains unchecked. The CDR3 has 18 residues. CDR1 is SEHNR and CDR2 is FQNEAQ in the germline V gene (reference sequence). The CDR3 loop reads CASSLALGTGFGVYEQYF.

This chain joins TRBV21-1 and TRBJ2-5; the D call from TCRdb, TRBD2, cannot be confirmed without DNA. TRBV21-1 is a known pseudogene. The CDR3 spans 14 residues. CDR3: CASNRTSGRKTQYF.

The chain links TRBV27 to TRBJ1-1. CDR3 size: 11 residues. Germline V gene sequence: CDR1 MNHEY, CDR2 SMNVEV (reference sequence). This chain's CDR3 is CASTMVREAFF.

The CDR3 here is CASSRTGDLREQYF. V gene TRBV11-2 combines with J gene TRBJ2-7; TCRdb names TRBD1, which stays unverified in the absence of DNA. CDR3 size: 14 residues. Germline CDR1 SGHAT, CDR2 FQNNGV.

The CDR3 reads CASSAGAWGEQFF. The chain links TRBV11-2 to TRBJ2-1; TCRdb proposes TRBD1, but this gene call is untestable without DNA. This CDR3 region has 13 residues. The germline V gene has CDR1 SGHAT and CDR2 FQNNGV.

V usage is TRBV5-1 and J usage is TRBJ1-4; TCRdb indicates TRBD1, and absent DNA this call remains unverified. There are 17 residues in the CDR3. Germline values: CDR1 SGHRS, CDR2 YFSETQ. This CDR3 reads CASSLALGATTNEKLFF. The variable domain in full, with the rest retrieved from reference TRBV5-1 and TRBJ1-4, is KAGVTQTPRYLIKTRGQQVTLSCSPISGHRSVSWYQQTPGQGLQFLFEYFSETQRNKGNFPGRFSGRQFSNSRSEMNVSTLELGDSALYLCASSLALGATTNEKLFFGSGTQLSVL.

The V call is TRBV28, the J call TRBJ2-2. This CDR3 comprises 14 residues. Per germline, CDR1 MDHEN and CDR2 SYDVKM. CDR3 amino acids: CASSYVGGTGELFF.